The 11 T cell receptor beta chains given below trace back to one sample, sequenced in a study of shared clonotypes between healthy human individuals. Clones were read by immunoSEQ multiplex PCR, and TCRdb kept only the in-frame ones, dropping some. The sample has under 1,100,000 clones, about 76% seen once. The sample comprised memory CD4+ T cells sorted from blood. Subset denoted: CD45RA-negative fraction. The receptors were sampled from a young man in good health.

The chain carries TRBV11-3 and TRBJ2-3; D is unresolved. V lost 5 bases and J 0 bases, leaving 12 bases between the germline ends. The CDR3 consists of 15 residues. Germline lookup yields CDR1 SGHNT and CDR2 YENEEA. The CDR3 here is CASSPSSSSTDTQYF. CDR3 nucleotides: TGTGCCAGCAGCCCCTCATCATCAAGCACAGATACGCAGTATTTT. Looking up the rest from reference TRBV11-3 and TRBJ2-3 gives the full variable domain: EAGVVQSPRYKIIEKKQPVAFWCNPISGHNTLYWYLQNLGQGPELLIRYENEEAVDDSQLPKDRFSAERLKGVDSTLKIQPAELGDSAVYLCASSPSSSSTDTQYFGPGTRLTVL.

This sequence joins TRBV13 and TRBJ1-6; D might be TRBD1 (6 bases). CDR1 is PRHDT and CDR2 is FYEKMQ in the germline V gene (reference sequence). This CDR3 has 13 amino acids. The V end lost 5 bases, the J end lost 9 bases, and 11 bases lay between the germline ends. CDR3 in DNA: TGTGCCAGCAGCGGGCAGGGGAGTTCACCCCTCCACTTT. It encodes CASSGQGSSPLHF.

Only one count was recorded for this clone. The V gene is TRBV9, the J gene TRBJ2-1; perhaps TRBD2 as D (7 bases). Looked up from germline, CDR1 is SGDLS and CDR2 is YYNGEE. This CDR3 has 15 residues. Trimming cost V 4 bases and J 3 bases, with 14 bases left between them. CDR3 sequence (DNA): TGTGCCAGCAGCTTGGGGGGGCTCAACTACAATGAGCAGTTCTTC. Amino acids: CASSLGGLNYNEQFF.

The chain uses TRBV5-1 and TRBJ2-2, with TRBD1 identical over 9 bases. This CDR3 has 15 amino acids. With V trimmed by 0 bases and J by 5 bases, 2 bases remained unmatched. Germline CDR1 is SGHRS and CDR2 is YFSETQ. The CDR3 coding sequence is TGCGCCAGCAGCTTGGTGGGACAGGGAACCGGGGAGCTGTTTTTT. It codes for CASSLVGQGTGELFF.

The J gene is TRBJ2-2, the V gene TRBV28, with 9 bases fitting TRBD1. V shed 3 bases and J 6 bases; nucleotides not matched to a gene: 8. This CDR3 contains 16 residues. Germline assignment: CDR1 MDHEN and CDR2 SYDVKM. For the CDR3, the DNA is TGTGCCAGCAGTTTTTCCGGGACAGGGAAGTCCGGGGAGCTGTTTTTT. Protein sequence: CASSFSGTGKSGELFF.

The gene calls are TRBV6-5 and TRBJ2-7; TRBD1 matches at 11 bases. Germline V gives CDR1 MNHEY, CDR2 SVGAGI. The V segment lost 5 bases and the J segment 6 bases; nucleotides outside the gene matches: 6. This CDR3 has 14 amino acids. CDR3 residues: CASSPGDRGVEQYF. The CDR3 DNA sequence: TGTGCCAGCAGTCCGGGGGACAGGGGGGTCGAGCAGTACTTC.

The J gene is TRBJ1-5, the V gene TRBV5-8, with D unresolved. The CDR3 length is 13 residues. V gave up 4 bases and J gave up 11 bases, with 16 bases separating them. The germline gives CDR1 SGHTS, CDR2 YDEGEE. The CDR3 DNA reads TGTGCCAGCAGCATAGGATTTACCGGTACCCAGCATTTT. Its protein product is CASSIGFTGTQHF.

This clone was recorded only once. The chain recombines TRBV5-4 with TRBJ2-2; 9 bases are a match to TRBD2. The CDR3 is 15 amino acids. V shed 0 bases, J shed 7 bases, and the junction held 4 bases outside the gene matches. Germline loops: CDR1 SGHNT, CDR2 YYREEE (reference sequence). CDR3 sequence: CASSLAAAGGGELFF. The CDR3 region has the DNA TGTGCCAGCAGCTTGGCCGCAGCGGGGGGCGGGGAGCTGTTTTTT.

The gene calls are TRBV28 and TRBJ2-7; perhaps D is TRBD1 or TRBD2 (5 bases each). Trimming removed 6 bases from V and 3 bases from J, with 15 bases in between. This CDR3 has 14 residues. Germline V gene lookup returns CDR1 MDHEN and CDR2 SYDVKM. The CDR3: CASSDGTAYYEQYF. Written as DNA, the CDR3 is TGTGCCAGCAGCGACGGGACCGCGTACTACGAGCAGTACTTC.

The chain carries TRBV6-5 and TRBJ1-2; TRBD1 agrees at 7 bases. Germline assignment: CDR1 MNHEY and CDR2 SVGAGI. The CDR3 is made up of 14 amino acids. V was clipped by 2 bases and J by 4 bases; unmatched bases: 4. The CDR3 DNA reads TGTGCCAGCAGTTACACCCGGGACAGCTATGGCTACACCTTC. It codes for CASSYTRDSYGYTF.

This clone was observed a single time. The chain employs TRBV10-3 and TRBJ2-1; D may be TRBD1 (6 bases). V lost 6 bases and J 7 bases, leaving 10 bases between the germline ends. The length of the CDR3 is 12 residues. Germline V gene sequence: CDR1 ENHRY, CDR2 SYGVKD. This CDR3 reads CAIRQGVNEQFF. In DNA, the CDR3 is TGTGCCATCAGACAGGGTGTGAATGAGCAGTTCTTC.